This TCR beta chain was captured by sequencing in a study of PD-L1 blockade in urothelial cancer. Study overall: The study started patients on atezolizumab in the mid-2010s, giving 1,200 mg intravenously every 3 weeks. Males with bladder-origin urothelial cancer constituted about 85% of the 29 patients. General study points: A pretreatment blood TCR clonality that fell below the median predicted better progression-free and overall survival.

Time point in this sample: peripheral blood 6 weeks after treatment start. From germline, CDR1 is MNHNY and CDR2 SVGAGI (reference sequence). The CDR3 spans 15 residues. V was pared by 6 bases and J by 3 bases, with 7 bases of the junction left unmatched. TCR analog templates of synthetic origin were spiked into each PCR. Clones were read by immunoSEQ multiplex PCR, and TCRdb kept only the in-frame ones, dropping some. The data hold 25,000 to 35,000 clones, with around 80% observed a single time. As to this clone: Its matching antigen is unknown.

The gene calls are TRBV6-6 and TRBJ1-4, with 7 nucleotides matching TRBD1. The source of this sequence is a man aged 65 to 85 with urothelial cancer. Sequenced material: PBMCs, taken around atezolizumab (anti-PD-L1) treatment. CDR3 DNA sequence: TGTGCCAGCAGCCCCGAGGGGGCGTCTAATGAAAAACTGTTTTTT. Its protein product is CASSPEGASNEKLFF.